This T cell receptor beta chain was sequenced in a study of blood T cell repertoires in COVID-19. The CDR3 runs 16 residues. V lost 4 bases to trimming and J lost 0 bases, with 14 bases between them. Looked up from germline, CDR1 is MNHNY and CDR2 is SVGAGI (reference sequence). Sequenced by immunoSEQ multiplex PCR; TCRdb stores in-frame clones only, minus some. The sample lists about 210,000 clones, approximately 86% seen once, with 10% in the top ten. The sequencing input was PBMCs or T cells enriched from blood (not recorded which). This chain joins TRBV6-6 and TRBJ2-3; a weak D match, TRBD2 (6 bases). This clonotype was obtained from a man younger than 35 with acute COVID-19. DNA of the CDR3: TGTGCCAGCAGTTTTGTAGCGGAAGTCAGCACAGATACGCAGTATTTT. Its protein product is CASSFVAEVSTDTQYF.